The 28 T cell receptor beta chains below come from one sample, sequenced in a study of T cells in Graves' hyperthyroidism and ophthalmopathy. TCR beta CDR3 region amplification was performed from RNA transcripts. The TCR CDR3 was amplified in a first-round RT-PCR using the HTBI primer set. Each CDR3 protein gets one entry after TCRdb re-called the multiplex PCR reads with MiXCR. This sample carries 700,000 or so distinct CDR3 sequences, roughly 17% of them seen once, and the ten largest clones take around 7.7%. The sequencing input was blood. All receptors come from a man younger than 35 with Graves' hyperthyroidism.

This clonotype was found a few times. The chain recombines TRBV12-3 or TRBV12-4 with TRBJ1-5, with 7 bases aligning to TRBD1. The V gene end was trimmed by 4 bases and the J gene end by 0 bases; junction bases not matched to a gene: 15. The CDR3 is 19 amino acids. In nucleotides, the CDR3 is TGTGCCAGCAGTTCCTACCTGGGGAGGGGGCCTTATAGCAATCAGCCCCAGCATTTT. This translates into CASSSYLGRGPYSNQPQHF.

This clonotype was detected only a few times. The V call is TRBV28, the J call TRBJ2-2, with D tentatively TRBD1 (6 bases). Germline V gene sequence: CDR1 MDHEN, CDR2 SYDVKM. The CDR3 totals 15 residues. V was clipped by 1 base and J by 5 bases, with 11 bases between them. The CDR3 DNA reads TGTGCCAGCAGTTTATACAAGGGGGTTACCGGGGAGCTGTTTTTT. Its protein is CASSLYKGVTGELFF. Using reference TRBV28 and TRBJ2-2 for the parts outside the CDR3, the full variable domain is DVKVTQSSRYLVKRTGEKVFLECVQDMDHENMFWYRQDPGLGLRLIYFSYDVKMKEKGDIPEGYSVSREKKERFSLILESASTNQTSMYLCASSLYKGVTGELFFGEGSRLTVL.

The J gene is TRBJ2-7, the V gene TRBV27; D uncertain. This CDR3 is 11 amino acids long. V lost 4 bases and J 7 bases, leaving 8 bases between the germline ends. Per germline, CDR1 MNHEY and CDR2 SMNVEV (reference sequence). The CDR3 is CASSSVTEQYF. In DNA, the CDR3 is TGTGCCAGCAGTTCTGTGACGGAGCAGTACTTC.

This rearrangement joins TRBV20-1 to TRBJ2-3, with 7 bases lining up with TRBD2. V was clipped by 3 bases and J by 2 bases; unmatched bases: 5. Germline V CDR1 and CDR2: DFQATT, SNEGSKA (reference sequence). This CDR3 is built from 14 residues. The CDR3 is CSARRTSNTDTQYF. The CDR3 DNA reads TGCAGTGCTAGGAGGACTAGTAACACAGATACGCAGTATTTT.

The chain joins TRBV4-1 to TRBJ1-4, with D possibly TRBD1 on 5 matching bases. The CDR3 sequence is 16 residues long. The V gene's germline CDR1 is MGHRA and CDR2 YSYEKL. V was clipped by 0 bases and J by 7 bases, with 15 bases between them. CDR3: CASSQDGLGGGEKLFF. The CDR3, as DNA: TGCGCCAGCAGCCAAGATGGCCTGGGGGGGGGTGAAAAACTGTTTTTT.

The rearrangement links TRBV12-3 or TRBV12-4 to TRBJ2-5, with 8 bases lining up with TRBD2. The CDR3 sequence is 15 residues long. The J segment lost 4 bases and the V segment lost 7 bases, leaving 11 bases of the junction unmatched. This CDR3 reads CASIFSGAPGETQYF. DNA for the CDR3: TGTGCCAGCATATTTAGCGGGGCCCCGGGAGAGACCCAGTACTTC.

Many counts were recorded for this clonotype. CDR3 region: CASSFRGKVDEQYF. The CDR3 DNA reads TGTGCCAGCAGCTTCAGGGGAAAAGTGGACGAGCAGTACTTC. The chain combines TRBV28 with TRBJ2-7, with D maybe TRBD1 (6 bases). Germline V gene sequence: CDR1 MDHEN, CDR2 SYDVKM. Trimming pared 6 bases from V and 5 bases from J, leaving 17 bases between. The CDR3 has 14 residues.

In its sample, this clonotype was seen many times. Written as DNA, the CDR3 is TGTGCCAGTATCCGACAAAGCTATGGCTACACCTTC. As protein: CASIRQSYGYTF. This chain uses TRBV2 with TRBJ1-2; D unresolved. V dropped 9 bases and J dropped 4 bases, with 12 bases sitting between them. The CDR3 spans 12 residues. Germline-derived CDR1 and CDR2 are SNHLY and FYNNEI. Using reference TRBV2 and TRBJ1-2 for the parts outside the CDR3, the full variable domain is EPEVTQTPSHQVTQMGQEVILRCVPISNHLYFYWYRQILGQKVEFLVSFYNNEISEKSEIFDDQFSVERPDGSNFTLKIRSTKLEDSAMYFCASIRQSYGYTFGSGTRLTVV.

The CDR3 reads CASSKNDRGSVDEQFF. The CDR3 DNA reads TGTGCCAGCAGCAAGAATGACAGGGGCTCCGTGGATGAGCAGTTCTTC. The chain is built from TRBV7-2 and TRBJ2-1; 8 bases fit TRBD1. The CDR3 is 16 amino acids. CDR1 is SGHTA, CDR2 FQGNSA, per germline. V lost 5 bases and J lost 8; bases outside the gene matches: 14.

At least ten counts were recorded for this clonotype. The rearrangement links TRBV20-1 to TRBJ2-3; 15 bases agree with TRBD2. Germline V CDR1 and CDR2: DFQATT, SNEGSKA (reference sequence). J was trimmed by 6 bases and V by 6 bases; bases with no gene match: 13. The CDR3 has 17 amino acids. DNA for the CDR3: TGCAGTGCCCATTCCAGGACTAGCGGGAGGGCCTTGGATACGCAGTATTTT. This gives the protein CSAHSRTSGRALDTQYF.

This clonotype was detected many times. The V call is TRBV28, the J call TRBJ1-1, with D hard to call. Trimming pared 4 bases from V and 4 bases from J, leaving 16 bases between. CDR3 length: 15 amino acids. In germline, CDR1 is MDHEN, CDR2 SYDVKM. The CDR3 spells CASSSPAPMGTEAFF. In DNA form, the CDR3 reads TGTGCCAGCAGTTCCCCCGCCCCCATGGGCACTGAAGCTTTCTTT.

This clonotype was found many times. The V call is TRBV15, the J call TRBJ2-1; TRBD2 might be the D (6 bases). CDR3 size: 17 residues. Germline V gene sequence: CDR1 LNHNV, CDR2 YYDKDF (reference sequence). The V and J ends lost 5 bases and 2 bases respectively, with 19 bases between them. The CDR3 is CATSPAAGPLTYNEQFF. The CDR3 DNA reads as TGTGCCACCAGCCCCGCGGCGGGGCCGCTAACCTACAATGAGCAGTTCTTC. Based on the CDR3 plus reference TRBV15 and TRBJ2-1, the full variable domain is DAMVIQNPRYQVTQFGKPVTLSCSQTLNHNVMYWYQQKSSQAPKLLFHYYDKDFNNEADTPDNFQSRRPNTSFCFLDIRSPGLGDTAMYLCATSPAAGPLTYNEQFFGPGTRLTVL.

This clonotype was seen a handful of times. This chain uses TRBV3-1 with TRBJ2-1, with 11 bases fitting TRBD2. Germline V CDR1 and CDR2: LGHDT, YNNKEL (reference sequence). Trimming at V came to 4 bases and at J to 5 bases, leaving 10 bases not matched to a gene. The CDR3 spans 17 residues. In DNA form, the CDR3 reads TGTGCCAGCAGCCGCAGACTAGCGGGGCTAAATAACAATGAGCAGTTCTTC. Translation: CASSRRLAGLNNNEQFF.

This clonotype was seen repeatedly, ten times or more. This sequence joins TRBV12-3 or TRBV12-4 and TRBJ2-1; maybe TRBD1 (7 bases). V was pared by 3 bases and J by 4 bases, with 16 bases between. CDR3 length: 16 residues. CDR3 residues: CASSLAGQRIYNEQFF. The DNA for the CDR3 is TGTGCCAGCAGTTTGGCGGGACAGAGAATTTACAATGAGCAGTTCTTC.

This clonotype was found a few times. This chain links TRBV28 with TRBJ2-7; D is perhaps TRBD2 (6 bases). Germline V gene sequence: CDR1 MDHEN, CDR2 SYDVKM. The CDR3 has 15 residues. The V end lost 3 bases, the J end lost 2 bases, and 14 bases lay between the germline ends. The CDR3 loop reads CASSFRRGGTYEQYF. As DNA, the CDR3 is TGTGCCAGCAGTTTCCGGAGGGGAGGAACCTACGAGCAGTACTTC.

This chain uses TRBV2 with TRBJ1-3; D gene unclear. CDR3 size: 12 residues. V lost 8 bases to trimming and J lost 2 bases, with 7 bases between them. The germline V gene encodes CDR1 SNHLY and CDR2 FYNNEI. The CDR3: CASLYAGNTIYF. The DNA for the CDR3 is TGTGCCAGCCTCTACGCTGGAAACACCATATATTTT.

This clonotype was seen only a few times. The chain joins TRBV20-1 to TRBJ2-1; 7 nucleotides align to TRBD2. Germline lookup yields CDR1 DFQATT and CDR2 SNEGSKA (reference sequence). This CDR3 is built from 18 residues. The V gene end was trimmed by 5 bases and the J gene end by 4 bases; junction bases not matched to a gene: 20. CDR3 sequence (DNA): TGCAGTGCTCAAACGGCTAGCGGAAGGACCTCGGGATACAATGAGCAGTTCTTC. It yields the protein CSAQTASGRTSGYNEQFF.

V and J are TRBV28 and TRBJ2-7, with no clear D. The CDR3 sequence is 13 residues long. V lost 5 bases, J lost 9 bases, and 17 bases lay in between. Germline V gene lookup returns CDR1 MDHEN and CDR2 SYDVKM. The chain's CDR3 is CASSPSTDNRQYF. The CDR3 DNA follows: TGTGCCAGCAGTCCCTCGACGGATAATAGGCAGTACTTC.

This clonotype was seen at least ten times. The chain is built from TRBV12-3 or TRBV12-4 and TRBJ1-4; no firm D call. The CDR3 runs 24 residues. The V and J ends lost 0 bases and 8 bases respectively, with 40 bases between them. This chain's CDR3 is CASSLARHYVMDLGVLIGKEKLFF. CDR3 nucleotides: TGTGCCAGCAGTTTAGCGCGACACTATGTAATGGATTTGGGAGTCCTAATTGGGAAGGAAAAACTGTTTTTT.

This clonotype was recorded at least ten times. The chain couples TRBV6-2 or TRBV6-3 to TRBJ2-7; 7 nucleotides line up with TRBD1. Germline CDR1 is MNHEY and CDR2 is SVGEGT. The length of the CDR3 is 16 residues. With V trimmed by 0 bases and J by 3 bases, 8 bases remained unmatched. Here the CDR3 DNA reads TGTGCCAGCAGTTACTCGATCGTGACAGGGCACTACGAGCAGTACTTC. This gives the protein CASSYSIVTGHYEQYF.

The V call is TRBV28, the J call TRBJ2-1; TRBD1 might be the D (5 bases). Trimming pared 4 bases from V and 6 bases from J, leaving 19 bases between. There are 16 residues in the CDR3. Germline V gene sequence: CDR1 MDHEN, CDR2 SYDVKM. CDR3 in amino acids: CASSSWGLGVFNEQFF. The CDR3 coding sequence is TGTGCCAGCAGTTCCTGGGGCCTAGGGGTTTTCAATGAGCAGTTCTTC. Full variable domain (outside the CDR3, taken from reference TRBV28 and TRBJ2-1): DVKVTQSSRYLVKRTGEKVFLECVQDMDHENMFWYRQDPGLGLRLIYFSYDVKMKEKGDIPEGYSVSREKKERFSLILESASTNQTSMYLCASSSWGLGVFNEQFFGPGTRLTVL.

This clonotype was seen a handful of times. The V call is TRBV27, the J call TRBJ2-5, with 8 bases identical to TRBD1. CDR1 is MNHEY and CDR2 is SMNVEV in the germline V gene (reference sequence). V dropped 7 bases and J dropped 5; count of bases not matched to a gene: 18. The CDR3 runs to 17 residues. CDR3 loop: CASTSMGLRGRKETQYF. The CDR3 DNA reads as TGTGCCAGCACCTCTATGGGACTCAGGGGGCGCAAGGAGACCCAGTACTTC.

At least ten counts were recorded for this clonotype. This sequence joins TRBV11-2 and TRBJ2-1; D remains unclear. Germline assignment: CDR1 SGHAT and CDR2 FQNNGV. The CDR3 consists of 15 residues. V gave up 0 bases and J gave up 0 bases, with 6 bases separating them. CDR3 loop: CASSLEGFSYNEQFF. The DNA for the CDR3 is TGTGCCAGCAGCTTAGAAGGGTTCTCCTACAATGAGCAGTTCTTC.

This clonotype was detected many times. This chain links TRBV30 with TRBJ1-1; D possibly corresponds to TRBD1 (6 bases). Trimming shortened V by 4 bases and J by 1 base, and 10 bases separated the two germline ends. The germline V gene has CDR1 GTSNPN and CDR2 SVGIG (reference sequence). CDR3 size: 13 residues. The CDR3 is CAWKGQPNTEAFF. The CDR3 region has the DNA TGTGCCTGGAAAGGACAGCCGAACACTGAAGCTTTCTTT.

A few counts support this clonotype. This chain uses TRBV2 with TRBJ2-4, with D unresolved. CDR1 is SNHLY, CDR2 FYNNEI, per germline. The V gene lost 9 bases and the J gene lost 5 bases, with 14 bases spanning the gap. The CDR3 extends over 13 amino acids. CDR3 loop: CASTIYRENIQYF. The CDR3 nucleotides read TGTGCCAGTACAATCTACAGAGAAAACATTCAGTACTTC.

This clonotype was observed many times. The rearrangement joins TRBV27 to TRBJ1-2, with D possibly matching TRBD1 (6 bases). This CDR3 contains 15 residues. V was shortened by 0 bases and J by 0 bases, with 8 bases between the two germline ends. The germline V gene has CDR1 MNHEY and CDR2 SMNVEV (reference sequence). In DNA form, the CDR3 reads TGTGCCAGCAGTTTATCGACAGGACCTAACTATGGCTACACCTTC. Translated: CASSLSTGPNYGYTF.

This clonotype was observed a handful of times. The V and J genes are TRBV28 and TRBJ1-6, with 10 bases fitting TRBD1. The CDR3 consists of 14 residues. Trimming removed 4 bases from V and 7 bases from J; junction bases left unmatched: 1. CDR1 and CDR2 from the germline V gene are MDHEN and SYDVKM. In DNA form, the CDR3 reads TGTGCCAGCAGTTGGACAGGGGGAAATTCACCCCTCCACTTT. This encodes CASSWTGGNSPLHF.

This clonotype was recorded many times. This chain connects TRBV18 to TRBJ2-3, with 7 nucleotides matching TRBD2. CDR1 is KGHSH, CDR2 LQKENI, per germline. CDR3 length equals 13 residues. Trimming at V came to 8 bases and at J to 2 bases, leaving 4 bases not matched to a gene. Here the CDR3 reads CASVGGTTDTQYF. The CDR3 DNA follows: TGTGCCAGCGTCGGGGGGACCACAGATACGCAGTATTTT. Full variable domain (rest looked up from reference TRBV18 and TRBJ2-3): NAGVMQNPRHLVRRRGQEARLRCSPMKGHSHVYWYRQLPEEGLKFMVYLQKENIIDESGMPKERFSAEFPKEGPSILRIQQVVRGDSAAYFCASVGGTTDTQYFGPGTRLTVL.